A selection of T cell receptor beta chains follows, all from one sample in a study of blood T cell repertoires in COVID-19. The method was immunoSEQ multiplex PCR; TCRdb's version includes in-frame clones alone and lacks a portion of them. The sample lists about 220,000 clones, almost 85% seen once, with 2.4% in the top ten. The sequencing sample was made of peripheral blood. The receptors come from a woman in her 70s with COVID-19, enrolled during active disease. Each CDR3 is given with its conserved first and last residue. D genes are given only for firm matches. Clone size is shown for a subset of rows, as once, few, many or a class of expanded clone.

TRBJ1-1	TRBD1	.	TRBV6-5	TGTGCCAGCAGTTTAACAGGGGGGGGAACTGAAGCTTTCTTT	CASSLTGGGTEAFF
TRBJ2-5	TRBD2	.	TRBV5-4	TGTGCCAGCAGCACCCCCATCGCTAGCGGACAAGAGACCCAGTACTTC	CASSTPIASGQETQYF
TRBJ2-7	.	once	TRBV5-1	TGCGCCAGCAGCTTGTTCAGCTACGAGCAGTACTTC	CASSLFSYEQYF
TRBJ1-5	TRBD1	few	TRBV6-1	TGTGCCAGCAGTGGTCGACAGGGGACGGTAGGGCAGCCCCAGCATTTT	CASSGRQGTVGQPQHF
TRBJ2-3	TRBD1	.	TRBV6-6	TGTGCCAGCAGTGTGGGACAGAGCACAGATACGCAGTATTTT	CASSVGQSTDTQYF
TRBJ2-1	TRBD2	.	TRBV5-5	TGTGCCAGCACCTTGGGGCGGGAGCGATTTGAGCAGTTCTTC	CASTLGRERFEQFF
TRBJ2-7	TRBD1	.	TRBV11-3	TGTGCCAGCAGTTCCGGGACAGACCGTGTTAAGCAGTACTTC	CASSSGTDRVKQYF
TRBJ2-3	TRBD2	.	TRBV10-3	TGTGCCATCAGTGGTGACAAGCGGGGTAGCACAGATACGCAGTATTTT	CAISGDKRGSTDTQYF
TRBJ1-1	TRBD1	.	TRBV14	TGTGCCAGCAGTCCTGGGACAGGGACAAAGGCTGAAGCTTTCTTT	CASSPGTGTKAEAFF
TRBJ1-5	TRBD1	once	TRBV2	TGTGCCAGCAACACCGACGGGACAGGGGGTATTGGCAATCAGCCCCAGCATTTT	CASNTDGTGGIGNQPQHF
TRBJ1-5	.	.	TRBV3-1/TRBV3-2	TGTGCCAGCAGCCAAGGGGGACACCCAAATCAGCCCCAGCATTTT	CASSQGGHPNQPQHF
TRBJ2-7	.	once	TRBV27	TGTGCCAGCAGTTTAACCACGGGGAAGGTCTACGAGCAGTACTTC	CASSLTTGKVYEQYF
TRBJ1-1	.	.	TRBV9	TGTGCCAGCAGCGTAGACTGGAACACTGAAGCTTTCTTT	CASSVDWNTEAFF
TRBJ1-6	TRBD1	.	TRBV5-4	TGTGCCAGCAGCCCGAACCGACAGGGCGGGGATTCACCCCTCCACTTT	CASSPNRQGGDSPLHF
TRBJ1-1	.	.	TRBV11-3	TGTGCCAGCAGCTTAATTGGTAACGGTTACACTGAAGCTTTCTTT	CASSLIGNGYTEAFF
TRBJ2-3	TRBD2	.	TRBV6-5	TGTGCCAGCAGTAAGACTAGCGGGGGGGCAGATACGCAGTATTTT	CASSKTSGGADTQYF